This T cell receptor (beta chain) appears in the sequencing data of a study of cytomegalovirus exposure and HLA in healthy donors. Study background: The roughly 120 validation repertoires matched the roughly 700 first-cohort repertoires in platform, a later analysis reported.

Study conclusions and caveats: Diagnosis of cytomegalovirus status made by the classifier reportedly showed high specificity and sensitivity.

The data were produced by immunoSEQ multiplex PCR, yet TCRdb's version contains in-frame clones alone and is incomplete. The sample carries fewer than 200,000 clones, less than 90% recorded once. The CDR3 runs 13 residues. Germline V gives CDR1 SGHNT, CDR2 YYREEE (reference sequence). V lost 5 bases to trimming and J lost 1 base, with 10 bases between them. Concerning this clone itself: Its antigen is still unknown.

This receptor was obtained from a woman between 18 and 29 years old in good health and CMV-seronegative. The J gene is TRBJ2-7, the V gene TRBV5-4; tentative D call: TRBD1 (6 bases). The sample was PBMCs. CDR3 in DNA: TGTGCCAGCAGTGATCAGGGGTCCTACGAGCAGTACTTC. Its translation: CASSDQGSYEQYF.